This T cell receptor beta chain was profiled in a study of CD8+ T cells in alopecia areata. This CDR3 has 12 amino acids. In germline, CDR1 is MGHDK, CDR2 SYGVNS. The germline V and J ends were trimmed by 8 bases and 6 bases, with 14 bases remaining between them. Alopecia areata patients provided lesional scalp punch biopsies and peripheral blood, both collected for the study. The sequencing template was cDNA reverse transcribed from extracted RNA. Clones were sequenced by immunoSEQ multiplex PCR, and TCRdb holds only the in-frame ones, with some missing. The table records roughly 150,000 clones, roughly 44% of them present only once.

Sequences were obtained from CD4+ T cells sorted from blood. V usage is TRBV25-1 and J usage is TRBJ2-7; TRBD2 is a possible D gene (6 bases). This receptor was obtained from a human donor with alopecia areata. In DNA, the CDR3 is TGTGCCAGCCGGGGACTCTCCGGCGAGCAGTACTTC. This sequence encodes CASRGLSGEQYF.